Listed below are T cell receptor beta chains from one sample, sequenced in a study of blood T cell repertoires in COVID-19. This table comes from immunoSEQ multiplex PCR, and its TCRdb copy is limited to in-frame clones, with some not included. The repertoire holds 150,000 to 200,000 clones, with roughly 78% as singletons. Sequenced material: peripheral blood. These TCRs come from a man aged 65 to 85 with active or convalescent COVID-19. Both conserved end residues are part of each CDR3. Fields, in order: V gene, clone size, D gene, J gene, CDR3 DNA, CDR3 protein. The D gene is left open where the match is weak. Only some rows state a clone size, as once, few, many or a class for expanded clones.

V gene: TRBV4-3; clone size: few; D gene: -; J gene: TRBJ1-1; CDR3 DNA: TGCGCCAGCAGCCAAGAGTACGGGGCGGGGACTGAAGCTTTCTTT; CDR3 protein: CASSQEYGAGTEAFF
V gene: TRBV10-1; clone size: -; D gene: -; J gene: TRBJ1-2; CDR3 DNA: TGCGCCAGCAGTGACGGGGATGGCTACACCTTC; CDR3 protein: CASSDGDGYTF
V gene: TRBV5-1; clone size: -; D gene: -; J gene: TRBJ2-3; CDR3 DNA: TGCGCCAGCAGCGCGCTCCCGAGAGGTATTAGCACAGATACGCAGTATTTT; CDR3 protein: CASSALPRGISTDTQYF
V gene: TRBV4-3; clone size: -; D gene: -; J gene: TRBJ2-1; CDR3 DNA: TGCGCCAGCAGCCAAGAGAGGGGGGGCTGGGACAATGAGCAGTTCTTC; CDR3 protein: CASSQERGGWDNEQFF
V gene: TRBV7-2; clone size: -; D gene: -; J gene: TRBJ2-2; CDR3 DNA: TGTGCCAGCAGCCGTGGTGTTCGGGTCACCGGGGAGCTGTTTTTT; CDR3 protein: CASSRGVRVTGELFF
V gene: TRBV12-5; clone size: -; D gene: -; J gene: TRBJ1-4; CDR3 DNA: TGTGCTAGTGGTTCGACGGGGGGTGGTGAAAAACTGTTTTTT; CDR3 protein: CASGSTGGGEKLFF
V gene: TRBV20-1; clone size: -; D gene: -; J gene: TRBJ1-1; CDR3 DNA: TGCAGTGCTAGTGATCGTCTTAGGAACACTGAAGCTTTCTTT; CDR3 protein: CSASDRLRNTEAFF
V gene: TRBV29-1; clone size: -; D gene: -; J gene: TRBJ1-2; CDR3 DNA: TGCAGCGTTGAGGTCCGAGGGAACTACTATGGCTACACCTTC; CDR3 protein: CSVEVRGNYYGYTF
V gene: TRBV10-3; clone size: -; D gene: -; J gene: TRBJ2-1; CDR3 DNA: TGTGCCATCAGACCTACCCGCGGGGACTCCTACAATGAGCAGTTCTTC; CDR3 protein: CAIRPTRGDSYNEQFF
V gene: TRBV6-5; clone size: -; D gene: TRBD1; J gene: TRBJ2-3; CDR3 DNA: TGTGCCAGCAGTATGGGACAGAATATCCCAGATACGCAGTATTTT; CDR3 protein: CASSMGQNIPDTQYF
V gene: TRBV9; clone size: -; D gene: -; J gene: TRBJ2-5; CDR3 DNA: TGTGCCAGCAGCGTAGCTTTACGGGAGACCCAGTACTTC; CDR3 protein: CASSVALRETQYF
V gene: TRBV9; clone size: -; D gene: TRBD2; J gene: TRBJ2-5; CDR3 DNA: TGTGCCAGCAGTTCCGGGACTAGCGGGAAAGAGACCCAGTACTTC; CDR3 protein: CASSSGTSGKETQYF
V gene: TRBV7-8; clone size: many; D gene: -; J gene: TRBJ2-2; CDR3 DNA: TGTGCCAGACAAGACAAGAACACCGGGGAGCTGTTTTTT; CDR3 protein: CARQDKNTGELFF
V gene: TRBV21-1; clone size: -; D gene: -; J gene: TRBJ2-3; CDR3 DNA: TGTGCCAGCAGCAATAAAGTTCGCGGGGGGGCAGATACGCAGTATTTT; CDR3 protein: CASSNKVRGGADTQYF
V gene: TRBV11-2; clone size: few; D gene: TRBD1; J gene: TRBJ2-7; CDR3 DNA: TGTGCCAGCAGCCACTCGGGACAGGGGACCTCCTACGAGCAGTACTTC; CDR3 protein: CASSHSGQGTSYEQYF
V gene: TRBV29-1; clone size: -; D gene: TRBD1; J gene: TRBJ2-7; CDR3 DNA: TGCAGCGCAGCCGGGACAGGGGAGTCCGAGCAGTACTTC; CDR3 protein: CSAAGTGESEQYF
V gene: TRBV10-1; clone size: -; D gene: TRBD2; J gene: TRBJ2-1; CDR3 DNA: TGCGCCAGCTCTACCCTAGCGGGAGGGCATATTGAGCAGTTCTTC; CDR3 protein: CASSTLAGGHIEQFF
V gene: TRBV7-2; clone size: -; D gene: TRBD1; J gene: TRBJ2-6; CDR3 DNA: TGTGCCAGCAGCTGGACAGGGGGCGGCTCTGGGGCCAACGTCCTGACTTTC; CDR3 protein: CASSWTGGGSGANVLTF
V gene: TRBV21-1; clone size: -; D gene: -; J gene: TRBJ2-4; CDR3 DNA: TGTGCCAATACAGGGTCCCTTAACATTCAGTACTTC; CDR3 protein: CANTGSLNIQYF
V gene: TRBV29-1; clone size: -; D gene: -; J gene: TRBJ2-1; CDR3 DNA: TGCAGCGTTTCCATTACTAGTTTTGAGCAGTTCTTC; CDR3 protein: CSVSITSFEQFF
V gene: TRBV28; clone size: -; D gene: -; J gene: TRBJ1-5; CDR3 DNA: TGTGCCAGCAGTTCCGGGGGATTTGGCAATCAGCCCCAGCATTTT; CDR3 protein: CASSSGGFGNQPQHF
V gene: TRBV11-2; clone size: -; D gene: -; J gene: TRBJ1-2; CDR3 DNA: TGTGCCAGCAGCTTCGCCGCCTCCGGTTTTTCGGGGAGTGGCTACACCTTC; CDR3 protein: CASSFAASGFSGSGYTF
V gene: TRBV6-2/TRBV6-3; clone size: -; D gene: -; J gene: TRBJ2-6; CDR3 DNA: TGTGCCAGCAGTTATGGGTGGGGCGCAAACAACGTCCTGACTTTC; CDR3 protein: CASSYGWGANNVLTF
V gene: TRBV12-3/TRBV12-4; clone size: -; D gene: -; J gene: TRBJ2-5; CDR3 DNA: TGTGCCAGCAGTTCCCGGCCGGGGGAGACCCAGTACTTC; CDR3 protein: CASSSRPGETQYF
V gene: TRBV11-3; clone size: -; D gene: TRBD1; J gene: TRBJ2-7; CDR3 DNA: TGTGCCAGCAGCTTAGTAAGGGGACAGGCCCATCTTAACCTCGGCTACGAGCAGTACTTC; CDR3 protein: CASSLVRGQAHLNLGYEQYF
V gene: TRBV7-9; clone size: -; D gene: TRBD2; J gene: TRBJ2-1; CDR3 DNA: TGTGCCAGCAGCTTAGCGGAGAGACTAGCGGGAAATGAGCAGTTCTTC; CDR3 protein: CASSLAERLAGNEQFF
V gene: TRBV18; clone size: -; D gene: -; J gene: TRBJ1-2; CDR3 DNA: TGTGCCAGCTCACCAAACACCCCTCGGCAGGTGGATGGCTACACCTTC; CDR3 protein: CASSPNTPRQVDGYTF
V gene: TRBV6-5; clone size: -; D gene: TRBD2; J gene: TRBJ2-5; CDR3 DNA: TGTGCCAGCAGTCCCGGGGGGGTGGTGGAGACCCAGTACTTC; CDR3 protein: CASSPGGVVETQYF
V gene: TRBV9; clone size: -; D gene: TRBD1; J gene: TRBJ2-7; CDR3 DNA: TGTGCCAGCAGTCGGACAGGGGGTTCCTACGAGCAGTACTTC; CDR3 protein: CASSRTGGSYEQYF
V gene: TRBV7-9; clone size: -; D gene: TRBD1; J gene: TRBJ1-1; CDR3 DNA: TGTGCCAGCTTCGGACAGGGAAGCACTGAAGCTTTCTTT; CDR3 protein: CASFGQGSTEAFF
V gene: TRBV7-9; clone size: few; D gene: TRBD2; J gene: TRBJ2-7; CDR3 DNA: TGTGCCAGCAGCTTAGAATCGTTTAGCGGGATGCTCGAGCAGTACTTC; CDR3 protein: CASSLESFSGMLEQYF
V gene: TRBV5-1; clone size: once; D gene: -; J gene: TRBJ2-6; CDR3 DNA: TGCGCCAGCAGTACCTTCACGAGGTCTGGGGCCAACGTCCTGACTTTC; CDR3 protein: CASSTFTRSGANVLTF
V gene: TRBV5-1; clone size: -; D gene: TRBD2; J gene: TRBJ2-1; CDR3 DNA: TGCGCCAGCAGCTTTTCCGGGACTAGAATCGATGAGCAGTTCTTC; CDR3 protein: CASSFSGTRIDEQFF
V gene: TRBV7-2; clone size: -; D gene: -; J gene: TRBJ1-1; CDR3 DNA: TGTGCCAGCAGCTTAGAGCGGGGCACTGAAGCTTTCTTT; CDR3 protein: CASSLERGTEAFF
V gene: TRBV7-9; clone size: -; D gene: -; J gene: TRBJ2-2; CDR3 DNA: TGTGCCAGCAGCCTGACTCCGCCCGGGGAGCTGTTTTTT; CDR3 protein: CASSLTPPGELFF
V gene: TRBV6-6; clone size: -; D gene: -; J gene: TRBJ1-1; CDR3 DNA: TGTGCCAGCAGTTACTACTTGAGTGAAGCTTTCTTT; CDR3 protein: CASSYYLSEAFF
V gene: TRBV5-4; clone size: -; D gene: -; J gene: TRBJ2-3; CDR3 DNA: TGTGCCAGCAGCGACCAGGGCACAGATACGCAGTATTTT; CDR3 protein: CASSDQGTDTQYF
V gene: TRBV20-1; clone size: -; D gene: TRBD1; J gene: TRBJ1-5; CDR3 DNA: TGCAGTGCTAGTCGGACAGGGGGAAGCAATCAGCCCCAGCATTTT; CDR3 protein: CSASRTGGSNQPQHF
V gene: TRBV24-1; clone size: -; D gene: -; J gene: TRBJ1-4; CDR3 DNA: TGTGCCACCAGGTCCCGAGGGAATGAAAAACTGTTTTTT; CDR3 protein: CATRSRGNEKLFF
V gene: TRBV30; clone size: -; D gene: -; J gene: TRBJ1-5; CDR3 DNA: TGTGCCTGGAGTGCTCTGCCCGGTAGCAATCAGCCCCAGCATTTT; CDR3 protein: CAWSALPGSNQPQHF
V gene: TRBV6-5; clone size: -; D gene: -; J gene: TRBJ1-2; CDR3 DNA: TGTGCCAGCAGTTACGGCAGTAATGGCTACACCTTC; CDR3 protein: CASSYGSNGYTF
V gene: TRBV6-5; clone size: -; D gene: -; J gene: TRBJ2-3; CDR3 DNA: TGTGCCAGCAGTTACTATGGGACACCCACAGATACGCAGTATTTT; CDR3 protein: CASSYYGTPTDTQYF
V gene: TRBV6-5; clone size: -; D gene: -; J gene: TRBJ2-1; CDR3 DNA: TGTGCCAGCAGGGGCTCTCGGGGTGGCTACAATGAGCAGTTCTTC; CDR3 protein: CASRGSRGGYNEQFF
V gene: TRBV6-5; clone size: -; D gene: TRBD1; J gene: TRBJ1-3; CDR3 DNA: TGTGCCAGCCGACAGGGTGCCTCTGGAAACACCATATATTTT; CDR3 protein: CASRQGASGNTIYF
V gene: TRBV10-1; clone size: -; D gene: -; J gene: TRBJ1-1; CDR3 DNA: TGCGCCAGCAGTGACCACTTGAACACTGAAGCTTTCTTT; CDR3 protein: CASSDHLNTEAFF
V gene: TRBV9; clone size: -; D gene: TRBD2; J gene: TRBJ2-5; CDR3 DNA: TGTGCCAGCAGCGGTAGACTAGCGGGAGGGCAAGAGACCCAGTACTTC; CDR3 protein: CASSGRLAGGQETQYF
V gene: TRBV10-2; clone size: -; D gene: -; J gene: TRBJ2-7; CDR3 DNA: TGCGCCAGCACGGGCTCCTACGAGCAGTACTTC; CDR3 protein: CASTGSYEQYF
V gene: TRBV27; clone size: -; D gene: -; J gene: TRBJ1-6; CDR3 DNA: TGTGCCAGCAGTTTTGTGAGTTCCTCACCCCTCCACTTT; CDR3 protein: CASSFVSSSPLHF
V gene: TRBV6-5; clone size: few; D gene: -; J gene: TRBJ1-2; CDR3 DNA: TGTGCCAGCTCTATGTCCGCAGGGAACTATGGCTACACCTTC; CDR3 protein: CASSMSAGNYGYTF
V gene: TRBV7-2; clone size: -; D gene: -; J gene: TRBJ2-6; CDR3 DNA: TGTGCCAGCAGCTTCGGAGCTGGGGCCAACGTCCTGACTTTC; CDR3 protein: CASSFGAGANVLTF
V gene: TRBV5-1; clone size: -; D gene: -; J gene: TRBJ2-7; CDR3 DNA: TGCGCCAGCAGCTTGTTTGTGGGGAGCTACGAGCAGTACTTC; CDR3 protein: CASSLFVGSYEQYF
V gene: TRBV11-1; clone size: few; D gene: -; J gene: TRBJ2-7; CDR3 DNA: TGTGCCAGCAGCTGGGGGGACGGATATTACGAGCAGTACTTC; CDR3 protein: CASSWGDGYYEQYF